A single sample is the source of the 13 T cell receptor beta chains below, sequenced in a study of OX40 agonist ivuxolimab in advanced cancers. TCRdb keeps only in-frame clones here, not all; method: immunoSEQ multiplex PCR. The repertoire includes about 94,000 clones, about nine tenths of them detected once, and approximately 0.3% sits in the top ten. The specimen was CD4+ or CD8+ T cells sorted from blood, collected in a trial of the OX40 agonist ivuxolimab. The receptors derive from an adult with an advanced solid tumor such as melanoma, head and neck, liver or kidney cancer.

This rearrangement joins TRBV9 to TRBJ2-3; 10 bases align to TRBD2. V dropped 0 bases and J dropped 3; count of bases not matched to a gene: 4. The CDR3 is made up of 16 amino acids. In germline, CDR1 is SGDLS, CDR2 YYNGEE. The CDR3 sequence is CASSVAAGGPTDTQYF. The CDR3 coding sequence is TGTGCCAGCAGCGTAGCAGCGGGGGGGCCGACAGATACGCAGTATTTT.

The chain links TRBV5-5 to TRBJ1-1; D is unresolved. The V and J ends lost 3 bases and 6 bases respectively, with 15 bases between them. This CDR3 is 14 amino acids long. The germline V gene has CDR1 SGHKS and CDR2 YYEKEE (reference sequence). The CDR3 is CASSSFSGIPEAFF. The DNA of the CDR3 is TGTGCCAGCAGCTCCTTTAGCGGTATCCCTGAAGCTTTCTTT.

The chain has TRBV7-2 and TRBJ2-5, with unresolved D. Trimming removed 1 base from V and 3 bases from J, with 12 bases in between. The CDR3 totals 15 residues. CDR1 and CDR2 (germline): SGHTA, FQGNSA. Here the CDR3 reads CASSLVARREETQYF. The CDR3 DNA follows: TGTGCCAGCAGCTTAGTAGCCCGCCGGGAAGAGACCCAGTACTTC.

The V call is TRBV11-3, the J call TRBJ2-5; TRBD1 matches at 7 bases. Germline trimming cut 5 bases from V and 1 base from J; bases unmatched to any gene: 4. The CDR3 runs to 14 residues. The germline CDR1 and CDR2 sequences are SGHNT and YENEEA. This chain's CDR3 is CASSPGQPQETQYF. The CDR3 bases are TGTGCCAGCAGCCCGGGACAGCCCCAAGAGACCCAGTACTTC.

This clone was seen only once. The rearrangement links TRBV19 to TRBJ2-3, with 9 bases identical to TRBD1. Trimming at V came to 7 bases and at J to 4 bases, leaving 15 bases not matched to a gene. The length of the CDR3 is 17 residues. The germline gives CDR1 LNHDA, CDR2 SQIVND (reference sequence). The CDR3 sequence is CASNPTSGQGIPDTQYF. In DNA, the CDR3 is TGTGCCAGTAACCCAACTTCCGGACAGGGGATCCCAGATACGCAGTATTTT.

The chain links TRBV13 to TRBJ1-3; a possible D gene is TRBD1 (5 bases). The V and J ends lost 5 bases and 0 bases respectively, with 17 bases between them. The CDR3 loop spans 17 amino acids. Germline V lookup: CDR1 PRHDT, CDR2 FYEKMQ (reference sequence). In nucleotides, the CDR3 is TGTGCCAGCAGCCCTGGGTTGGGGGTTACCTCTGGAAACACCATATATTTT. It translates to CASSPGLGVTSGNTIYF.

This chain joins TRBV5-1 and TRBJ2-3; 12 bases align to TRBD2. Per germline, CDR1 SGHRS and CDR2 YFSETQ. The CDR3 consists of 15 residues. J was trimmed by 5 bases and V by 6 bases; bases with no gene match: 7. The CDR3 is CASTQTSGGRDTQYF. Here the CDR3 DNA reads TGCGCCAGCACCCAGACTAGCGGGGGAAGAGATACGCAGTATTTT.

V gene TRBV4-1 combines with J gene TRBJ2-3, with 9 nucleotides matching TRBD2. Per the germline V gene, CDR1 is MGHRA and CDR2 is YSYEKL. This CDR3 has 17 residues. After removal of 5 bases from V and 3 bases from J, the junction contained 12 bases not matched to a gene. CDR3 loop: CASSSIARGGRTDTQYF. The CDR3 DNA reads TGCGCCAGCAGCAGTATTGCGCGGGGGGGCCGGACAGATACGCAGTATTTT.

The V gene is TRBV10-2, the J gene TRBJ2-3; 11 bases map to TRBD2. Trimming took 4 bases from V and 3 from J; bases not matched to a gene: 12. The germline V gene encodes CDR1 WSHSY and CDR2 SAAADI. The CDR3 has 18 amino acids. CDR3 nucleotides: TGCGCCAGCAGTGTAGCGGGGGGGTTCCCCCCCCCGACAGATACGCAGTATTTT. It specifies CASSVAGGFPPPTDTQYF.

This sequence joins TRBV30 and TRBJ2-5; 7 nucleotides align to TRBD1. CDR1 is GTSNPN, CDR2 SVGIG, per germline (reference sequence). The CDR3 extends over 15 amino acids. V lost 1 base, J lost 4 bases, and 9 bases stayed unmatched. CDR3 nucleotide sequence: TGTGCCTGGAGTGGGTTAGGCAGGGGGAGAGAGACCCAGTACTTC. Translating it yields CAWSGLGRGRETQYF.

V and J are TRBV19 and TRBJ2-3; 7 bases match TRBD1. In germline, CDR1 is LNHDA, CDR2 SQIVND (reference sequence). V gave up 9 bases and J gave up 2 bases; unmatched junction bases: 11. The CDR3 runs 15 residues. This CDR3 is CASRNNRGDTDTQYF. The CDR3 region has the DNA TGTGCCAGCAGAAACAACAGGGGCGACACAGATACGCAGTATTTT.

The V and J genes are TRBV19 and TRBJ1-5; 8 bases are shared with TRBD1. The CDR3 has 13 residues. Germline CDR1 reads LNHDA; CDR2 reads SQIVND (reference sequence). J was trimmed by 7 bases and V by 6 bases; bases with no gene match: 5. CDR3 residues: CASSGQGGQPQHF. The DNA for the CDR3 is TGTGCCAGTAGCGGACAGGGAGGGCAGCCCCAGCATTTT.

The V call is TRBV7-9, the J call TRBJ1-2; the D gene is possibly TRBD1 (5 bases). Germline V gene data show CDR1 as SEHNR and CDR2 as FQNEAQ (reference sequence). The CDR3 has 15 residues. V was clipped by 4 bases and J by 2 bases, with 14 bases between them. The CDR3 DNA follows: TGTGCCAGCAGCTCTGACAGAATTATAAACTATGGCTACACCTTC. Translation gives CASSSDRIINYGYTF.